Below are 15 T cell receptor beta chains sequenced from a single sample in a study of T cell repertoires in cytomegalovirus infection. TCRdb analysed the reads with MiXCR anew, one entry per CDR3 protein. This table has around 280,000 distinct CDR3 sequences, about 9.1% appearing once. The specimen was PBMCs. The source of these receptors is a human donor in good health (CMV status not recorded). Some clones in this sample may be carry-over from other donors' samples.

This clonotype showed up many times. The V and J genes are TRBV7-9 and TRBJ2-1; 15 bases fit TRBD2. This CDR3 is built from 16 residues. The J segment lost 9 bases and the V segment lost 3 bases, leaving 6 bases of the junction unmatched. The germline V gene has CDR1 SEHNR and CDR2 FQNEAQ (reference sequence). The CDR3 DNA sequence: TGTGCCAGCAGCTTCCCGGGACTAGCGGGGGGCGTTGAGCAGTTCTTC. As protein: CASSFPGLAGGVEQFF.

The chain has TRBV7-9 and TRBJ1-5; the match to TRBD1 covers 12 bases. V lost 5 bases and J lost 6; bases outside the gene matches: 11. Germline CDR1 SEHNR, CDR2 FQNEAQ (reference sequence). This CDR3 has 17 amino acids. For the CDR3, the DNA is TGTGCCAGCAGCCACCCCACCGGGACAGGGGGCCGTCAGCCCCAGCATTTT. Its translation is CASSHPTGTGGRQPQHF.

This clonotype occurred many times. The CDR3 DNA follows: TGTGCCAGCAGCTACTACCTGGACAGCTTCTACACCTTC. It yields the protein CASSYYLDSFYTF. This sequence joins TRBV7-2 and TRBJ1-2; perhaps TRBD1 as D (6 bases). CDR1 is SGHTA and CDR2 is FQGNSA in the germline V gene. Trimming removed 4 bases at V and 10 bases at J, with 16 bases between. The CDR3 loop spans 13 amino acids.

The CDR3 loop is CSAREGSVAGGAYYEQYF. CDR3 coding DNA: TGCAGTGCTAGAGAGGGCTCTGTGGCGGGGGGGGCCTACTACGAGCAGTACTTC. The rearrangement uses TRBV20-1 and TRBJ2-7; the match to TRBD2 covers 9 bases. Germline V gene data show CDR1 as DFQATT and CDR2 as SNEGSKA (reference sequence). V was pared by 0 bases and J by 3 bases, with 15 bases of the junction left unmatched. The CDR3 has 18 amino acids.

This clonotype was recorded many times. The genes are TRBV7-2 and TRBJ2-7, with D perhaps matching TRBD1 (5 bases). Trimming shortened V by 3 bases and J by 2 bases, and 11 bases separated the two germline ends. CDR1 and CDR2 from the germline V gene are SGHTA and FQGNSA. The CDR3 has 14 residues. CDR3: CASSLERGPYEQYV. The CDR3 DNA is TGTGCCAGCAGCTTGGAAAGGGGCCCCTACGAGCAGTACGTC.

The chain uses TRBV15 and TRBJ1-1; D might be TRBD1 (6 bases). This CDR3 contains 15 residues. Trimming stripped 3 bases from V and 5 bases from J, with 16 bases between. CDR1 and CDR2 (germline): LNHNV, YYDKDF (reference sequence). CDR3 loop: CATSSPQGIQTEAFF. The CDR3 coding sequence is TGTGCCACCAGCAGCCCACAGGGAATTCAGACTGAAGCTTTCTTT.

This clonotype was observed at least ten times. The V and J genes are TRBV7-9 and TRBJ2-7; no clear D. The germline V and J ends were trimmed by 1 base and 8 bases, with 12 bases remaining between them. Germline CDR1 is SEHNR and CDR2 is FQNEAQ (reference sequence). The CDR3 loop spans 13 amino acids. CDR3 region: CASSLGENLKQYV. CDR3 bases: TGTGCCAGCAGCTTAGGGGAAAACCTAAAGCAGTACGTC.

This clonotype was seen just once. This may arise from a read error, as a much more abundant clone is one base away. The CDR3 bases are TGTGCCAGCAAGACAGGGGATAAGTCTGGGGCCAACGTCCTGACTTTC. Protein sequence: CASKTGDKSGANVLTF. This rearrangement joins TRBV28 to TRBJ2-6; 8 bases match TRBD1. Germline V gene data show CDR1 as MDHEN and CDR2 as SYDVKM. This CDR3 comprises 16 residues. Trimming at V came to 7 bases and at J to 1 base, leaving 6 bases not matched to a gene.

This clonotype was observed a few times. The genes are TRBV20-1 and TRBJ2-3; D might be TRBD2 (7 bases). Germline values: CDR1 DFQATT, CDR2 SNEGSKA (reference sequence). The V end lost 3 bases, the J end lost 4 bases, and 23 bases lay between the germline ends. The CDR3 loop spans 17 amino acids. CDR3 bases: TGCAGTGCTAGGGACCCTCGAAAGGGGGGGAGAGCAGATACGCAGTATTTT. This codes for CSARDPRKGGRADTQYF.

The table lists this clonotype with a few counts. The chain employs TRBV6-6 and TRBJ2-5; 8 bases map to TRBD1. In germline, CDR1 is MNHNY, CDR2 SVGAGI (reference sequence). Germline trimming cut 5 bases from V and 0 bases from J; bases unmatched to any gene: 2. This CDR3 has 14 amino acids. In nucleotides, the CDR3 is TGTGCCAGCAGTGTGGGACAGGACCAAGAGACCCAGTACTTC. Its protein product is CASSVGQDQETQYF.

The J gene is TRBJ1-6, the V gene TRBV7-2; 10 bases match TRBD1. CDR1 and CDR2 (germline): SGHTA, FQGNSA. V trimming: 7 bases; J trimming: 10 bases; junction bases outside the gene matches: 10. The CDR3 length is 15 residues. CDR3 DNA: TGTGCCAGCACGACAGGGGGCCGAATAGAATCACCCCTCCACTTT. This sequence encodes CASTTGGRIESPLHF. Full variable domain (remainder filled in from reference TRBV7-2 and TRBJ1-6): GAGVSQSPSNKVTEKGKDVELRCDPISGHTALYWYRQSLGQGLEFLIYFQGNSAPDKSGLPSDRFSAERTGGSVSTLTIQRTQQEDSAVYLCASTTGGRIESPLHFGNGTRLTVT.

This clonotype was seen many times. CDR3 nucleotide sequence: TGTGCCAGCAGTTCAATCCTGGTAACAGGGGGCAGAACCGGGGAGCTGTTTTTT. Protein product: CASSSILVTGGRTGELFF. V usage is TRBV6-5 and J usage is TRBJ2-2; 9 bases line up with TRBD1. J lost 5 bases, V lost 4 bases, and 14 bases had no gene match. The CDR3 is 18 residues long. Germline V lookup: CDR1 MNHEY, CDR2 SVGAGI.

This clonotype was detected ten times or more. J is TRBJ1-2 and V is TRBV4-1, with 8 bases that match TRBD1. The CDR3 covers 17 residues. In germline, CDR1 is MGHRA, CDR2 YSYEKL. With 0 bases clipped from V and 4 bases from J, the junction kept 10 bases outside the gene matches. CDR3 sequence: CASSQDVIGQGIYGYTF. CDR3 bases: TGCGCCAGCAGCCAAGATGTTATCGGACAGGGAATCTATGGCTACACCTTC.

Many counts were recorded for this clonotype. The chain links TRBV7-2 to TRBJ2-7, with 7 bases matching TRBD2. J was trimmed by 3 bases and V by 1 base; bases with no gene match: 3. The CDR3 sequence is 14 residues long. The germline gives CDR1 SGHTA, CDR2 FQGNSA. CDR3 coding DNA: TGTGCCAGCAGCTTAGGCGCGGGGGACTACGAGCAGTACGTC. Translated: CASSLGAGDYEQYV.

This clonotype was detected a few times. The chain is built from TRBV7-9 and TRBJ1-2; D possibly corresponds to TRBD1 (6 bases). V shed 1 base and J shed 2 bases, with 11 bases lying between them. Germline loops: CDR1 SEHNR, CDR2 FQNEAQ (reference sequence). The CDR3 length is 15 residues. The CDR3 nucleotides are TGTGCCAGCAGCTTAGTCGTCGGACAGAACTATGGCTACACCTTC. This encodes CASSLVVGQNYGYTF.